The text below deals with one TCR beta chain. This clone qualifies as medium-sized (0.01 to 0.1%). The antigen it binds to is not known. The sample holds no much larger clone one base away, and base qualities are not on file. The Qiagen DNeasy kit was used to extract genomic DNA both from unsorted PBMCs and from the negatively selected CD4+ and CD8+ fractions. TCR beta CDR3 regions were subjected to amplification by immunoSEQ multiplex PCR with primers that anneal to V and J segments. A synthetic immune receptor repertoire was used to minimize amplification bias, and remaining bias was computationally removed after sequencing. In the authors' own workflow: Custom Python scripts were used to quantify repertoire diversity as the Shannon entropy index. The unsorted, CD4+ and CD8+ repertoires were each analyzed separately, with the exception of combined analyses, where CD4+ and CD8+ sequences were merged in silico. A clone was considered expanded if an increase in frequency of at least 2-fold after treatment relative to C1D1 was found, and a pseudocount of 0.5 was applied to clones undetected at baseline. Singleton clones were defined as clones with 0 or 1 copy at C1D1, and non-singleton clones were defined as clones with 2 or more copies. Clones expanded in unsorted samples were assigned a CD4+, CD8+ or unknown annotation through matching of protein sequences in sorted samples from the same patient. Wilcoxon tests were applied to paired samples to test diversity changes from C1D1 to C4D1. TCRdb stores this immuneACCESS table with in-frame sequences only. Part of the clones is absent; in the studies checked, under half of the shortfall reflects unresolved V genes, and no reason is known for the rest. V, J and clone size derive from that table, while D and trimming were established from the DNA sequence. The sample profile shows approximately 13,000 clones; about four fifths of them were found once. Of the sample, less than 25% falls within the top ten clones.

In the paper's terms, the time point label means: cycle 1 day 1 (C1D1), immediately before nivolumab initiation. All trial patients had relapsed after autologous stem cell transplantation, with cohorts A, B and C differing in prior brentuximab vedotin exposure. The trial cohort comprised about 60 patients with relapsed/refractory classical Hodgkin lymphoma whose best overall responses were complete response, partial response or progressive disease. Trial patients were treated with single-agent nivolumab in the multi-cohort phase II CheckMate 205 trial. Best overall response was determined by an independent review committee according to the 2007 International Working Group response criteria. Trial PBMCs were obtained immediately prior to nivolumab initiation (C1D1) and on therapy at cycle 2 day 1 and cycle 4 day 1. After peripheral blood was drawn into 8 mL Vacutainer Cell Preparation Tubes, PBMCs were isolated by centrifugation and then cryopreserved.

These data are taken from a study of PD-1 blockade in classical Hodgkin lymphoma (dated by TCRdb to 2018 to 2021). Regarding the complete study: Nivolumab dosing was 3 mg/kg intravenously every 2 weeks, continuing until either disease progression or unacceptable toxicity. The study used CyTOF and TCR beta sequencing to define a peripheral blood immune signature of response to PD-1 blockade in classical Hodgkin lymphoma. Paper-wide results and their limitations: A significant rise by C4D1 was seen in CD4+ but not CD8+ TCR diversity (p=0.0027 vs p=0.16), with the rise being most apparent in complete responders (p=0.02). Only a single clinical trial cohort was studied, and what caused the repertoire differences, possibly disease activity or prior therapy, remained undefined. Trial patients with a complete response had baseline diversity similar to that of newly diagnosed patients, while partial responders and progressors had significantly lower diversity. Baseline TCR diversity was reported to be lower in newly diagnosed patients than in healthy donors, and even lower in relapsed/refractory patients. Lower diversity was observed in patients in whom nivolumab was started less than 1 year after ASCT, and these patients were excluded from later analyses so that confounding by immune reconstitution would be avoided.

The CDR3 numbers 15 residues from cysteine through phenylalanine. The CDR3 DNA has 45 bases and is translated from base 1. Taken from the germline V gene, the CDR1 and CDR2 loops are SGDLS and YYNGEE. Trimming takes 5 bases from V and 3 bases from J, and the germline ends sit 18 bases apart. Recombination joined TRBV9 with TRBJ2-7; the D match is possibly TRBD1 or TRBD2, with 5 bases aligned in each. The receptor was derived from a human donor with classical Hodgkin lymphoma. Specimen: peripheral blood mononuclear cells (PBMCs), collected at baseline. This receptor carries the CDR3 CASSGPPGTNYEQYF. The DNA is TGTGCCAGCAGTGGACCCCCAGGGACCAACTACGAGCAGTACTTC.